The rows below give T cell receptor beta chains drawn from one sample of a study of blood T cell repertoires in COVID-19. Data came from immunoSEQ multiplex PCR; TCRdb stores just in-frame clones and leaves some out. The repertoire has about 260,000 clones, around 87% of them found once; the top ten carry about 2.2%. Sequencing was performed on peripheral blood. The receptors were gathered from a woman in her 50s who had recovered from COVID-19. Both conserved end residues are part of each CDR3. D genes are given only for firm matches. Rows give clone size only sometimes, using once, few, many, or a class for an expanded clone.

size	V	D	J	DNA	CDR3
once	TRBV7-2	NA	TRBJ1-5	TGTGCCAGCAGCCCCGGACAGTTTTATAGCAATCAGCCCCAGCATTTT	CASSPGQFYSNQPQHF
once	TRBV7-9	NA	TRBJ2-3	TGTGCCAGCAGCTTCTCTGGGGGGACAGATACGCAGTATTTT	CASSFSGGTDTQYF
NA	TRBV27	TRBD1	TRBJ2-7	TGTGCCAGCAGTTTCCGACAGGGTCTGGCGTACGAGCAGTACTTC	CASSFRQGLAYEQYF
NA	TRBV11-1	TRBD1	TRBJ2-7	TGTGCCAGCAGCAAGGACAGGGGTGGCTACGAGCAGTACTTC	CASSKDRGGYEQYF
NA	TRBV11-2	NA	TRBJ2-3	TGTGCCAGCAGCTTAGAGGGCAACACAGATACGCAGTATTTT	CASSLEGNTDTQYF
NA	TRBV3-1/TRBV3-2	NA	TRBJ1-1	TGTGCCAGCAGCCAGGGGGCCACTGAAGCTTTCTTT	CASSQGATEAFF
once	TRBV9	NA	TRBJ2-5	TGTGCCAGCAGCGTTCAGGGTGGGGAGACCCAGTACTTC	CASSVQGGETQYF
NA	TRBV5-1	NA	TRBJ2-3	TGCGCCAGCAGTGACAGCTCAGATACGCAGTATTTT	CASSDSSDTQYF
once	TRBV27	NA	TRBJ1-1	TGTGCCAGCAGTTTCGGGGAGGGAAGCACTGAAGCTTTCTTT	CASSFGEGSTEAFF
NA	TRBV6-2/TRBV6-3	NA	TRBJ1-1	TGTGCCAGCAGTTACTCGGTGGGCAGGGTCGCTGAAGCTTTCTTT	CASSYSVGRVAEAFF
NA	TRBV14	NA	TRBJ1-2	TGTGCCAGCAGCCCAACGCGGGGGGACGGCTACACCTTC	CASSPTRGDGYTF
NA	TRBV7-9	NA	TRBJ1-5	TGTGCCAGCAGCACCTCGCTCGGGAGCAATCAGCCCCAGCATTTT	CASSTSLGSNQPQHF
NA	TRBV7-2	NA	TRBJ1-5	TGTGCCAGCAGCTTAACGGGACATCCCAATCAGCCCCAGCATTTT	CASSLTGHPNQPQHF
few	TRBV28	TRBD2	TRBJ2-7	TGTGCCAGCAGTCCCACTAGCGGGAGCTCCTACGAGCAGTACTTC	CASSPTSGSSYEQYF
few	TRBV4-1	NA	TRBJ2-6	TGCGCCAGTGGAGCGGGTCACTTCTCTGGGGCCAACGTCCTGACTTTC	CASGAGHFSGANVLTF
NA	TRBV5-1	TRBD1	TRBJ2-7	TGCGCCAGCAGCTTGCCGGGACAGATCTACGAGCAGTACTTC	CASSLPGQIYEQYF
NA	TRBV28	NA	TRBJ2-7	TGTGCCAGCAGTTTTAAAAGGGCGAGCGGGTACGAGCAGTACTTC	CASSFKRASGYEQYF
NA	TRBV9	NA	TRBJ2-3	TGTGCCAGCAGCGTAGCTACGTTTAGGGGGGGGAGCACAGATACGCAGTATTTT	CASSVATFRGGSTDTQYF
NA	TRBV3-1/TRBV3-2	NA	TRBJ2-7	TGTGCCAGCAGCCGCCTACTAGACTCCGAGCAGTACTTC	CASSRLLDSEQYF
NA	TRBV19	NA	TRBJ1-1	TGTGCCAGTAGTACCAACAGGGTTTGGGACACTGAAGCTTTCTTT	CASSTNRVWDTEAFF
few	TRBV4-1	NA	TRBJ1-6	TGCGCCAGCAGCCAAGACGAGGGTTCCTATAATTCACCCCTCCACTTT	CASSQDEGSYNSPLHF
few	TRBV28	NA	TRBJ2-7	TGTGCCAGCAGTTTGCCCGGGATCGGGAACTCCTACGAGCAGTACTTC	CASSLPGIGNSYEQYF
NA	TRBV30	TRBD2	TRBJ2-7	TGTGCCGTTTCAGCGGGAGTCGAGGAGCAGTACTTC	CAVSAGVEEQYF
NA	TRBV12-3/TRBV12-4	TRBD1	TRBJ1-1	TGTGCCAGCAGTTTAACACAGGGGCCTGAAGCTTTCTTT	CASSLTQGPEAFF
NA	TRBV11-2	NA	TRBJ1-1	TGTGCCAGCGGGTGGGAGGGCCGAACTGAAGCTTTCTTT	CASGWEGRTEAFF
NA	TRBV6-2/TRBV6-3	NA	TRBJ1-5	TGTGCCAGCAGCCGGAGGGGGGGGGTTAGCAATCAGCCCCAGCATTTT	CASSRRGGVSNQPQHF
NA	TRBV12-5	TRBD1	TRBJ1-1	TGTGCTAGTGGCGCCCGGGACAGTAGGTTAAACACTGAAGCTTTCTTT	CASGARDSRLNTEAFF
NA	TRBV29-1	NA	TRBJ2-6	TGCAGCGCCACAGGGAAAAATCTCTCTGGGGCCAACGTCCTGACTTTC	CSATGKNLSGANVLTF
NA	TRBV7-2	TRBD1	TRBJ1-5	TGTGCCAGCAGCCCGGACAGGGGGAGAGGCAATCAGCCCCAGCATTTT	CASSPDRGRGNQPQHF
NA	TRBV28	NA	TRBJ1-2	TGTGCCAGCAGAGGGCAATGGGCGGGGGCTGACTATGGCTACACCTTC	CASRGQWAGADYGYTF
NA	TRBV7-2	NA	TRBJ1-2	TGTGCCAGCAGCTTACACAGCTCTAACTATGGCTACACCTTC	CASSLHSSNYGYTF
NA	TRBV7-3	TRBD2	TRBJ2-1	TGTGCCAGCAGCTCAAGCGGGAGGCCCTACAATGAGCAGTTCTTC	CASSSSGRPYNEQFF
NA	TRBV3-1/TRBV3-2	TRBD1	TRBJ2-1	TGTGCCAGCAGCCAAGAGGAAAGGGGACAGGGATACTACAATGAGCAGTTCTTC	CASSQEERGQGYYNEQFF
NA	TRBV11-2	TRBD2	TRBJ2-5	TGTGCCAGCAGCTTAGAACTAGCGGAGACCCAGTACTTC	CASSLELAETQYF
NA	TRBV6-1	NA	TRBJ2-3	TGTGCCAGCAGTGAAATCTTCCGAGATACGCAGTATTTT	CASSEIFRDTQYF
NA	TRBV28	NA	TRBJ1-1	TGTGCCAGCAGAGAGCTCATGAACACTGAAGCTTTCTTT	CASRELMNTEAFF
NA	TRBV29-1	NA	TRBJ2-1	TGCAGCGTTGAAGGAGCTCGGAGCTCCTACAATGAGCAGTTCTTC	CSVEGARSSYNEQFF
NA	TRBV7-8	NA	TRBJ2-7	TGTGCCAGCAGCTTAGTGGCGCTAGCCGAGCCCTTAAGCTCCTACGAGCAGTACTTC	CASSLVALAEPLSSYEQYF
NA	TRBV5-5	NA	TRBJ2-7	TGTGCCAGCAGCTTATCGGTAGCGCGGTCCTACGAGCAGTACTTC	CASSLSVARSYEQYF
NA	TRBV23-1	NA	TRBJ1-4	TGCGCCAGCAGTCAATCGCGAGGATCGGAAAAACTGTTTTTT	CASSQSRGSEKLFF
NA	TRBV9	TRBD1	TRBJ2-5	TGTGCCAGCAGCGGACCGGGACAGGGACCGGTCGAGACCCAGTACTTC	CASSGPGQGPVETQYF
NA	TRBV10-3	NA	TRBJ1-4	TGTGCCATCAGGGACGGGGGGTGGAAACTGTTTTTT	CAIRDGGWKLFF
NA	TRBV7-2	TRBD1	TRBJ1-2	TGTGCCAGCAGCTTAGAGTCCGGACAGGGGGCGCATGGCTACACCTTC	CASSLESGQGAHGYTF
NA	TRBV28	TRBD1	TRBJ2-7	TGTGCCAGCAGTCGGCGACCCGGACAGGGAGACTACGAGCAGTACTTC	CASSRRPGQGDYEQYF
NA	TRBV30	NA	TRBJ2-7	TGTGCCTGGAGTGCCGGCGGAGCCTACGAGCAGTACTTC	CAWSAGGAYEQYF
NA	TRBV15	NA	TRBJ1-1	TGTGCCACCAGCGTACAGGGTGGGACTGAAGCTTTCTTT	CATSVQGGTEAFF
NA	TRBV7-2	NA	TRBJ1-2	TGTGCCAGCAGCCCTAGACGACAGGTCCGCTATGGCTACACCTTC	CASSPRRQVRYGYTF
NA	TRBV30	TRBD1	TRBJ1-2	TGTGCCTGGAGTGCAGGGACAGGAGTTCCTAACTATGGCTACACCTTC	CAWSAGTGVPNYGYTF
NA	TRBV19	NA	TRBJ2-1	TGTGCCAGTAGTATTGTGGCAGGGTCCTACAATGAGCAGTTCTTC	CASSIVAGSYNEQFF
few	TRBV5-1	NA	TRBJ1-6	TGCGCCAGCAGCTTGGAGGAGAGCTCCTATAATTCACCCCTCCACTTT	CASSLEESSYNSPLHF
once	TRBV6-5	TRBD1	TRBJ1-6	TGTGCCAGCAGGATGGGGACAGATTCACCCCTCCACTTT	CASRMGTDSPLHF
NA	TRBV4-3	TRBD1	TRBJ2-7	TGCGCCAGCAGCCATGGACAGGGAATGGCCCCCTACGAGCAGTACTTC	CASSHGQGMAPYEQYF
NA	TRBV9	TRBD1	TRBJ1-2	TGTGCCAGCAGTCTAGGGACAGGTTATGGCTACACCTTC	CASSLGTGYGYTF
NA	TRBV5-4	NA	TRBJ2-3	TGTGCCAGCAGCTTGCCTGAAGCTTTCTCGCAGTATTTT	CASSLPEAFSQYF
NA	TRBV18	NA	TRBJ2-5	TGTGCCAGCTCACCACCGTTCATAGAGACCCAGTACTTC	CASSPPFIETQYF
once	TRBV24-1	TRBD1	TRBJ1-5	TGTGCCACCAGTGAGGGGACAGGGACCCAGCATTTT	CATSEGTGTQHF
NA	TRBV28	TRBD1	TRBJ2-7	TGTGCCAGCAATCGGGACAGGGCCTACGAGCAGTACTTC	CASNRDRAYEQYF
NA	TRBV6-5	NA	TRBJ1-2	TGTGCCAGCAGTTACCCAGGCAACTATGGCTACACCTTC	CASSYPGNYGYTF
NA	TRBV28	NA	TRBJ2-7	TGTGCCAGCAGTTCCCAAACCTACGAGCAGTACTTC	CASSSQTYEQYF
NA	TRBV18	TRBD1	TRBJ2-7	TGTGCCAGCTCAAGGGACAGGGCTAGCTCCTACGAGCAGTACTTC	CASSRDRASSYEQYF